This TCR beta chain was obtained from a study of cytomegalovirus exposure and HLA in healthy donors. It was with 60 Vbeta and 13 Jbeta primers that the PCR ran. Clones were read by immunoSEQ multiplex PCR, and TCRdb kept only the in-frame ones, dropping some. Here the sample spans approximately 150,000 clones, roughly 81% being singletons. For this clone: Its target is not known.

Whole-study findings and limits: Most of the TCR beta V segments (in an earlier analysis) were productive either about 87% or about 30% of the time.

Trimming left V 2 bases short and J 0 bases short, with 9 bases between. The CDR3 sequence is 15 residues long. Germline CDR1 reads SGHRS; CDR2 reads YFSETQ. The specimen sequenced was PBMCs. The receptor's source is a man under 40 in good health and CMV-seropositive. This chain links TRBV5-1 with TRBJ2-1; D perhaps matches TRBD2 (6 bases). CDR3 bases: TGCGCCAGCAGCTTCGACGGGAGCTCCTACAATGAGCAGTTCTTC. It codes for CASSFDGSSYNEQFF.